This T cell receptor beta chain was profiled in a study of CD8 T cells in Susac syndrome. Reverse transcription of about 0.45 to 1 ug RNA was performed with random hexamers. TCRdb independently ran MiXCR on the immunoSEQ multiplex PCR reads; one entry per CDR3 protein. In the table there are 400,000 or so distinct CDR3 sequences, roughly 85% of which are singletons. The CDR3 has 15 amino acids. Germline V CDR1 and CDR2: LGHDT, YNNKEL (reference sequence). The V gene end was trimmed by 4 bases and the J gene end by 6 bases; junction bases not matched to a gene: 12. The rearrangement links TRBV3-1 to TRBJ2-7; 7 nucleotides match TRBD2. What was sequenced was CD8+ T cells from PBMCs. The receptor's source is a human donor with multiple sclerosis. The chain's CDR3 is CASSLSSGEYGEQYF. DNA of the CDR3: TGTGCCAGCAGCCTTTCGAGCGGGGAGTACGGCGAGCAGTACTTC.